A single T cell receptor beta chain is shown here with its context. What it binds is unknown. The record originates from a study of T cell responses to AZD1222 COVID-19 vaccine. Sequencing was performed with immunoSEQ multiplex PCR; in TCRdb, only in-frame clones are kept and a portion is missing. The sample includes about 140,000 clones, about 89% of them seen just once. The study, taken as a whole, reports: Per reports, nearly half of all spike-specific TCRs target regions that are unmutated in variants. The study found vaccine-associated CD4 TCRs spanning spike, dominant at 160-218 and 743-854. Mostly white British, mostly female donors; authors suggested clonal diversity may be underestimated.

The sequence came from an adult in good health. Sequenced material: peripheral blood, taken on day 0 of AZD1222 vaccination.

CDR3 sequence: CASSLFGGAVYEQYF. The CDR3, as DNA: TGTGCCAGCAGTCTCTTCGGCGGGGCTGTCTACGAGCAGTACTTC. V usage is TRBV28 and J usage is TRBJ2-7; D perhaps matches TRBD2 (6 bases). Germline V gene data show CDR1 as MDHEN and CDR2 as SYDVKM. V was cut by 5 bases and J by 3 bases, with 17 bases left in between. This CDR3 has 15 amino acids.